Reported below is one T cell receptor (beta chain). CDR1 is SGHTA and CDR2 is FQGNSA in the germline V gene. The CDR3 loop spans 13 amino acids. V lost 1 base, J lost 9 bases, and 10 bases lay in between. The sample is drawn from a study of blood T cell repertoires in COVID-19. Here immunoSEQ multiplex PCR was the method, and the copy in TCRdb shows in-frame clones only, minus some. This sample carries some 110,000 clones, roughly 85% of them seen once, and the ten largest clones take less than 1.5%. Sequencing was performed on peripheral blood. This receptor was taken from a man aged 35-49 years with acute or convalescent COVID-19. The chain has TRBV7-2 and TRBJ1-5; the D is unclear. In nucleotides, the CDR3 is TGTGCCAGCAGCTTAGGGGCCCCCACGCCCCAGCATTTT. Translation gives CASSLGAPTPQHF.